This T cell receptor beta chain was profiled in a study of early T cells in non-severe SARS-CoV-2 infection. In the study overall: Bulk RNA taken from unsorted whole blood was sequenced, leaving chains unpaired.

Study findings and constraints: A preference for anti-spike CD8 responses marked VDJdb matching, which missed private and CD4 specificities.

Unique molecular identifiers were added to individual cDNA molecules. TCRdb re-derived calls from the 5' RACE reads in MiXCR, one entry per CDR3 protein. Of about 110,000 distinct CDR3 sequences listed, roughly an eighth are singletons. About this clonotype itself: Its antigen remains unknown.

CDR1 is SGHNT, CDR2 YENEEA, per germline. This CDR3 is built from 14 residues. With V trimmed by 1 base and J by 8 bases, 5 bases remained unmatched. The chain carries TRBV11-3 and TRBJ2-1, with 7 positions matching TRBD2. Source: whole blood, taken at baseline. This clonotype was obtained from an adult who was a healthcare worker with PCR-confirmed SARS-CoV-2 infection or an uninfected control (not recorded which). The CDR3, as DNA: TGTGCCAGCAGCTTAGTGGGAGGGCGGGATGAGCAGTTCTTC. Residues: CASSLVGGRDEQFF.